The entry that follows covers one T cell receptor (beta chain) sequence. Which antigen it targets is not known. No base quality values were provided; no much bigger clone lies one nucleotide off. TCRbeta CDR3 regions were amplified from genomic DNA using the immunoSEQ Assay, a bias-controlled multiplex PCR. The paper's data handling went like this. Within the assay, amplification of reference gene primers was used to estimate how many nucleated cells each sample contained. Sequence reads were collapsed and filtered to measure the absolute abundance of every unique TCRbeta CDR3 rearrangement. For each sample, productive Simpson clonality was calculated by taking the square root of Simpson's diversity index across productive rearrangements. In TCRdb, the immuneACCESS table is reduced to in-frame sequences with V and J assigned. These tables do not hold every clone; where another copy was compared, an unresolved V gene accounts for under half, and the others remain unexplained. That table gives V, J and clone size, and the DNA gave D and trimming. The sample has around 300,000 clones on record, roughly 85% of them singletons. Approximately 7.5% of the sample is held by the ten biggest clonotypes.

This sample was included in a study of blood T cell repertoires in COVID-19 (dated by TCRdb to 2019 to 2021). Broadly, across the study: The collaborator samples originated in the United States, Italy and Spain and spanned the acute and convalescent phases of COVID-19. The prospective study material was composed of cDNA or gDNA derived from T cells, B-cell-depleted T cells, or PBMCs. A de-identified subject ID, COVID-19 status, age in years and sex were almost always included in the sample metadata. The samples were drawn from the first 160 participants of the ongoing ImmuneRACE study and from over 950 subjects provided by 6 global collaborators. Where HLA class I and class II types were available, the types were taken from metadata supplied by the sample provider, not from assay-based typing. A freely available public database, intended as a resource for researchers studying the immune response to SARS-CoV-2, is where the repertoires were released. Deeply sampled blood TCRbeta repertoires from subjects exposed to, actively infected with, or recovered from COVID-19 were included in the dataset.

Collaborating institutions collected whole blood in K2EDTA tubes following their own protocols. Collaborator samples were shipped for TCRbeta analysis as frozen whole blood, isolated PBMCs, or DNA extracted from either sample type. From the cysteine through the phenylalanine, the CDR3 covers 14 amino acids. Only the CDR3 part of the read is kept: 42 bases, read in frame from the first base. For this chain, trimming is 3 bases at the V end and 3 bases at the J end, and the number of junction bases without a gene match is 7. Reading the germline V gene (reference sequence) gives CDR1 DFQATT and CDR2 SNEGSKA. Study-wide conclusions, independent of this receptor: Clinical and demographic metadata were provided uncurated, with the amount varying by source and participant.

This sequence was found in a human donor in a cohort sampled during active COVID-19. The source material was peripheral blood. This receptor chain uses TRBV20-1 and TRBJ1-1, and 7 junctional nucleotides match TRBD1. The nucleotides read TGCAGTGCTAGTCGGGACAGCGCTTACACTGAAGCTTTCTTT. Its protein is CSASRDSAYTEAFF.